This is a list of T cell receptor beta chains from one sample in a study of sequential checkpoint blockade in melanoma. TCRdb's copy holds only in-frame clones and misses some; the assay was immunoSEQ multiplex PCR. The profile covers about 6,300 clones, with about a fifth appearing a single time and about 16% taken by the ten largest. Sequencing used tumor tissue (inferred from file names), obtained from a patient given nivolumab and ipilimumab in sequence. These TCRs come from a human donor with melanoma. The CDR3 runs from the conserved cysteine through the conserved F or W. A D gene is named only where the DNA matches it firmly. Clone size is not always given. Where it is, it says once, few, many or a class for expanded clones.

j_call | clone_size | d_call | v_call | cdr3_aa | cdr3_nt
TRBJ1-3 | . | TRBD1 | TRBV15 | CATSRVPGEGARNTIYF | TGTGCCACCAGCAGAGTCCCTGGGGAGGGGGCTAGAAACACCATATATTTT
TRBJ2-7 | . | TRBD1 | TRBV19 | CASSIRRQGGGEQYF | TGTGCCAGTAGTATCAGGAGACAGGGTGGGGGCGAGCAGTACTTC
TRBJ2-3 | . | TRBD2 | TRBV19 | CASSKTSGGFTDTQYF | TGTGCCAGTAGTAAGACTAGCGGGGGTTTCACAGATACGCAGTATTTT
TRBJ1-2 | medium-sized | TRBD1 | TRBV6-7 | CATSDRAGYTF | TGTGCCACTTCGGACAGGGCTGGCTACACCTTC
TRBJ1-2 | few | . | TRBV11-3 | CASSLEGLKNYYGYTF | TGTGCCAGCAGCTTAGAGGGATTGAAGAACTATTATGGCTACACCTTC
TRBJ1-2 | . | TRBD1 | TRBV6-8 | CAIGQGPGGYTF | TGTGCCATAGGACAGGGGCCCGGGGGCTACACCTTC
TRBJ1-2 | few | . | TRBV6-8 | CASSYLETRGYTF | TGTGCCAGCAGTTACCTAGAAACACGTGGCTACACCTTC
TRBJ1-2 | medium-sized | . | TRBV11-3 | CASSQLGTVNGYTF | TGTGCCAGCAGCCAACTCGGGACCGTTAATGGCTACACCTTC
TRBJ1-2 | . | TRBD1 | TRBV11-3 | CASSFWTGGFSGGYTF | TGTGCCAGCAGCTTTTGGACAGGGGGTTTTTCGGGTGGCTACACCTTC
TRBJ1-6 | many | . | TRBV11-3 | CASSYKGAGSPLHF | TGTGCCAGCAGTTACAAAGGGGCCGGGTCACCCCTCCACTTT
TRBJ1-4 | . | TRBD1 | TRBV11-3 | CASRPGWDRGEKLFF | TGTGCCAGCAGACCAGGGTGGGACAGGGGTGAAAAACTGTTTTTT